Listed here is a single T cell receptor beta chain. Its antigen specificity is not known. Base qualities are not provided; no much larger clone lies one nucleotide away. The entry originates in a study of blood T cell repertoires in COVID-19 (dated by TCRdb to 2020 to 2021). Regarding the research as a whole: Samples covering the acute and convalescent phases of COVID-19 were provided by collaborators in the United States, Italy and Spain. The repertoires were released in a freely available public database meant as a resource for research on the immune response to SARS-CoV-2. The prospective study material was composed of cDNA or gDNA derived from T cells, B-cell-depleted T cells, or PBMCs. Where available, HLA class I and class II types were obtained from metadata supplied by the sample provider rather than from assay-based typing. Samples were obtained from the ongoing ImmuneRACE study (first 160 participants) and from 1,200 or so subjects provided by 6 global collaborators. A de-identified subject ID, COVID-19 status, age in years and sex were almost always included in the sample metadata. The dataset comprised deeply sampled blood TCRbeta repertoires from subjects exposed to, actively infected with, or recovered from COVID-19.

Whole blood was collected in K2EDTA tubes by collaborating institutions according to the institutions' own protocols. For TCRbeta analysis, collaborators shipped samples as frozen whole blood, isolated PBMCs, or DNA extracted from either of those sample types. General findings and caveats noted by the study authors: How much clinical and demographic metadata was included differed by source and by participant, and the metadata was provided uncurated.

The immunoSEQ Assay, a bias-controlled multiplex PCR, was used to amplify TCRbeta CDR3 regions from genomic DNA. Per the original workflow: The number of nucleated cells in each sample was estimated from the amplification of reference gene primers within the assay. To quantify the absolute abundance of each unique TCRbeta CDR3 rearrangement, sequence reads were collapsed and filtered. For each sample, productive Simpson clonality was calculated as the square root of Simpson's diversity index over productive rearrangements. In TCRdb, the immuneACCESS table is reduced to in-frame sequences with V and J assigned. These tables do not hold every clone; where another copy was compared, an unresolved V gene accounts for under half, and the others remain unexplained. D and trimming were read from the DNA, whereas the V and J calls and clone size are those reported in that table. This sample has roughly 50,000 clones in its table, and 65% to 80% of those were observed once. The top ten clones comprise roughly 3% of the sample.

The CDR3, from cysteine to phenylalanine, totals 18 residues. Solely the CDR3 DNA is kept, with 54 bases framed from the first base. The germline V gene supplies CDR1 MGHRA and CDR2 YSYEKL. The germline V end is reduced by 1 base and the J end by 0 bases; junction bases left unmatched: 10. Here the chain combines TRBV4-1 and TRBJ1-2; TRBD1 lines up with 8 middle nucleotides. Material for sequencing was peripheral blood. This clonotype was sampled from a man in his sixties with acute or convalescent COVID-19. The bases are TGCGCCAGCAGCCAAGGTGTCTGGGACAGGCGAACTAACTATGGCTACACCTTC. Translation gives CASSQGVWDRRTNYGYTF.